This passage covers 19 T cell receptor beta chains from one sample sequenced in a study of blood T cell repertoires in COVID-19. Method: immunoSEQ multiplex PCR; TCRdb's copy keeps in-frame clones and lacks some. The table lists roughly 97,000 clones, around 87% of them singletons. Sequenced material: peripheral blood. These receptors came from a human donor in a cohort sampled during active COVID-19.

V gene TRBV28 combines with J gene TRBJ1-3; D may be TRBD1 (6 bases). Germline CDR1 and CDR2: MDHEN and SYDVKM. The germline V and J ends were trimmed by 4 bases and 0 bases, with 19 bases remaining between them. This CDR3 has 18 residues. CDR3 sequence (DNA): TGTGCCAGCAGTTCCCTCTTAGGGGGTAAAGGCTCTGGAAACACCATATATTTT. Encoded protein: CASSSLLGGKGSGNTIYF.

This sequence joins TRBV5-1 and TRBJ2-7; 10 positions agree with TRBD1. V was clipped by 7 bases and J by 2 bases; unmatched bases: 6. CDR3 length equals 14 residues. From germline, CDR1 is SGHRS and CDR2 YFSETQ. This CDR3 reads CASYSGTGAYEQYF. The CDR3 DNA reads as TGCGCCAGCTATTCCGGGACAGGGGCCTACGAGCAGTACTTC.

The chain carries TRBV28 and TRBJ2-2; TRBD1 agrees at 9 bases. This CDR3 region has 15 residues. In germline, CDR1 is MDHEN, CDR2 SYDVKM. Losses at the gene ends were 5 bases for V and 6 bases for J; bases not matched to a gene: 7. This CDR3 reads CASSIGDRVSGELFF. The CDR3 region has the DNA TGTGCCAGCAGTATCGGGGACAGGGTCTCCGGGGAGCTGTTTTTT.

This chain joins TRBV2 and TRBJ1-5; D unclear. Trimming removed 3 bases from V and 5 bases from J, with 11 bases in between. CDR1 SNHLY and CDR2 FYNNEI come from the germline V gene. This CDR3 region has 14 residues. CDR3 loop: CASSEAGRDQPQHF. CDR3 DNA: TGTGCCAGCAGTGAGGCGGGCCGGGATCAGCCCCAGCATTTT. The whole variable domain, filled in from reference TRBV2 and TRBJ1-5, reads EPEVTQTPSHQVTQMGQEVILRCVPISNHLYFYWYRQILGQKVEFLVSFYNNEISEKSEIFDDQFSVERPDGSNFTLKIRSTKLEDSAMYFCASSEAGRDQPQHFGDGTRLSIL.

This chain connects TRBV20-1 to TRBJ2-2; 9 bases match TRBD2. The CDR3 sequence is 16 residues long. Germline V CDR1 and CDR2: DFQATT, SNEGSKA (reference sequence). The J segment lost 6 bases and the V segment lost 3 bases, leaving 11 bases of the junction unmatched. The CDR3 DNA follows: TGCAGTGCTAGTGGCGGTAGCGGGAGTTATTCCGGGGAGCTGTTTTTT. Protein sequence: CSASGGSGSYSGELFF.

The V and J genes are TRBV9 and TRBJ2-7, with 7 bases matching TRBD1. The CDR3 has 14 amino acids. Germline V gene sequence: CDR1 SGDLS, CDR2 YYNGEE. Trimming removed 3 bases from V and 4 bases from J; junction bases left unmatched: 7. CDR3 sequence reads: CASSAYRGGYEQYF. CDR3 in DNA: TGTGCCAGCAGCGCGTACAGGGGTGGGTACGAGCAGTACTTC. Supplemented by reference TRBV9 and TRBJ2-7, the full variable domain reads DSGVTQTPKHLITATGQRVTLRCSPRSGDLSVYWYQQSLDQGLQFLIQYYNGEERAKGNILERFSAQQFPDLHSELNLSSLELGDSALYFCASSAYRGGYEQYFGPGTRLTVT.

This sequence joins TRBV5-1 and TRBJ2-3, with TRBD2 matching over 8 bases. The CDR3 loop spans 15 amino acids. CDR1 SGHRS and CDR2 YFSETQ come from the germline V gene. With V trimmed by 0 bases and J by 3 bases, 3 bases remained unmatched. The CDR3 reads CASSLETSATDTQYF. The CDR3, as DNA: TGCGCCAGCAGCTTGGAGACTAGCGCAACAGATACGCAGTATTTT.

The chain employs TRBV5-1 and TRBJ2-7, with 9 nucleotides matching TRBD2. Germline V gene lookup returns CDR1 SGHRS and CDR2 YFSETQ. J lost 6 bases, V lost 0 bases, and 7 bases had no gene match. The CDR3 runs to 15 residues. The CDR3 bases are TGCGCCAGCAGCTTGGAGGCGGGAGGGCCGGCCGAGCAGTACTTC. Protein sequence: CASSLEAGGPAEQYF.

V usage is TRBV6-5 and J usage is TRBJ2-3; D might be TRBD2 (6 bases). CDR3 size: 15 residues. V lost 9 bases and J lost 0, with 16 bases in between. CDR1 and CDR2 from the germline V gene are MNHEY and SVGAGI. As DNA, the CDR3 is TGTGCCAGTAGCATGAGGAGGGCGAGCACAGATACGCAGTATTTT. Residues: CASSMRRASTDTQYF.

The rearrangement joins TRBV5-1 to TRBJ2-7, with a tentative D call TRBD2 (5 bases). Between the trimmed V and J ends, which lost 0 bases and 3 bases, there was a span of 13 bases. The length of the CDR3 is 15 residues. Germline V gene lookup returns CDR1 SGHRS and CDR2 YFSETQ. The CDR3 region has the DNA TGCGCCAGCAGCTTGGAGGCGGGCAGACACTACGAGCAGTACTTC. It yields the protein CASSLEAGRHYEQYF.

The chain employs TRBV5-1 and TRBJ2-7, with TRBD2 matching 9 bases. Germline assignment: CDR1 SGHRS and CDR2 YFSETQ. V lost 0 bases, J lost 0 bases, and 4 bases stayed unmatched. This CDR3 comprises 16 residues. This CDR3 is CASSLAGLASSYEQYF. The CDR3 nucleotides read TGCGCCAGCAGCTTGGCAGGACTAGCGTCCTCCTACGAGCAGTACTTC. Based on the CDR3 plus reference TRBV5-1 and TRBJ2-7, the full variable domain is KAGVTQTPRYLIKTRGQQVTLSCSPISGHRSVSWYQQTPGQGLQFLFEYFSETQRNKGNFPGRFSGRQFSNSRSEMNVSTLELGDSALYLCASSLAGLASSYEQYFGPGTRLTVT.

The chain carries TRBV18 and TRBJ1-2; 7 positions agree with TRBD1. The junction had 3 bases not matched to a gene; V was cut back by 6 bases and J by 2 bases. Germline CDR1 KGHSH, CDR2 LQKENI. This CDR3 comprises 13 residues. CDR3 sequence: CASSQGGNYGYTF. The CDR3 bases are TGTGCCAGCTCCCAGGGGGGAAACTATGGCTACACCTTC.

The CDR3 here is CATRVTGGAPYYGYTF. CDR3 bases: TGTGCCACCCGCGTAACGGGGGGTGCCCCCTACTATGGCTACACCTTC. The chain employs TRBV24-1 and TRBJ1-2; possible D gene TRBD1, 5 bases. Looked up from germline, CDR1 is KGHDR and CDR2 is SFDVKD. Trimming left V 9 bases short and J 3 bases short, with 22 bases between. This CDR3 has 16 amino acids.

The table lists this clone with a count of one. The gene calls are TRBV7-9 and TRBJ1-5; the match to TRBD1 covers 9 bases. Per germline, CDR1 SEHNR and CDR2 FQNEAQ (reference sequence). J gave up 4 bases and V 4 bases, and 2 bases lay outside the gene matches. The CDR3 sequence is 14 residues long. This CDR3 is CASSWTGANQPQHF. In DNA, the CDR3 is TGTGCCAGCAGCTGGACAGGGGCGAATCAGCCCCAGCATTTT.

The J gene is TRBJ2-7, the V gene TRBV5-4; tentative D call: TRBD2 (6 bases). This CDR3 has 16 amino acids. V gave up 3 bases and J gave up 2 bases, with 18 bases separating them. Germline lookup yields CDR1 SGHNT and CDR2 YYREEE (reference sequence). CDR3 amino acids: CASSSVGTSSPYEQYF. CDR3 in DNA: TGTGCCAGCAGCTCCGTGGGGACTTCCTCCCCCTACGAGCAGTACTTC. Filled out from reference TRBV5-4 and TRBJ2-7, the complete variable domain reads ETGVTQSPTHLIKTRGQQVTLRCSSQSGHNTVSWYQQALGQGPQFIFQYYREEENGRGNFPPRFSGLQFPNYSSELNVNALELDDSALYLCASSSVGTSSPYEQYFGPGTRLTVT.

The rearrangement links TRBV5-5 to TRBJ1-2; D not certain. Trimming took off 0 bases at V and 6 bases at J, with 15 bases between the two ends. The CDR3 has 15 amino acids. Per the germline V gene, CDR1 is SGHKS and CDR2 is YYEKEE (reference sequence). The CDR3 loop reads CASSLDQVIGNGYTF. DNA for the CDR3: TGTGCCAGCAGCTTGGATCAGGTGATAGGCAATGGCTACACCTTC.

In this sample, this clone turned up a few times. The chain has TRBV27 and TRBJ2-7; possible D gene TRBD1, 6 bases. The CDR3 length is 16 residues. The germline CDR1 and CDR2 sequences are MNHEY and SMNVEV (reference sequence). V was cut by 6 bases and J by 5 bases, with 23 bases left in between. The CDR3 DNA reads as TGTGCCAGCAGGCCCAGGGGTGGGATAATGGTAGACGAGCAGTACTTC. Encoded protein: CASRPRGGIMVDEQYF.

This clone has at least ten counts. The chain carries TRBV9 and TRBJ2-1; weak D call: TRBD2 (6 bases). The CDR3 is 15 residues long. Germline-derived CDR1 and CDR2 are SGDLS and YYNGEE. The V and J ends lost 4 bases and 8 bases respectively, with 19 bases between them. The CDR3 DNA sequence: TGTGCCAGCAGCCCCCTACCGGGAGAATCACATGAGCAGTTCTTC. Translating it yields CASSPLPGESHEQFF.

The table lists this clone with a count of one. The chain combines TRBV10-3 with TRBJ1-6, with TRBD1 matching 8 bases. The V gene's germline CDR1 is ENHRY and CDR2 SYGVKD. After removal of 11 bases from V and 7 bases from J, the junction contained 10 bases not matched to a gene. The CDR3 extends over 14 amino acids. The CDR3 DNA reads as TGTGCCGCTACGACAGGGGATGGAAATTCACCCCTCCACTTT. Translation gives CAATTGDGNSPLHF.